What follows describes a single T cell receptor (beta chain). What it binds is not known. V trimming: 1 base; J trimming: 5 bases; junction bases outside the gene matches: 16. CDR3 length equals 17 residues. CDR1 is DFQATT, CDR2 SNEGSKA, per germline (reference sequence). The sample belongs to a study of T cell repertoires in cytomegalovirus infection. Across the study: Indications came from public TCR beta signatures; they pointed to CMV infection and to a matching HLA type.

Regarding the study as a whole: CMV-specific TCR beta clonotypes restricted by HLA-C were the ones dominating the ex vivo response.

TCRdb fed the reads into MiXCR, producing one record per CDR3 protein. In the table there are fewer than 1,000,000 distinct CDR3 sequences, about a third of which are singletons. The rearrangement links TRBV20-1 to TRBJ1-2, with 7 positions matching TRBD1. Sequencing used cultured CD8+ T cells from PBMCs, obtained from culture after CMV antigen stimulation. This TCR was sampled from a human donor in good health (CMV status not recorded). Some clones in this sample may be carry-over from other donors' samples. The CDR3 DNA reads TGCAGTGCTAGAGGGGAGCGGGGGCAGGGGGAAGGGTATGGCTACACCTTC. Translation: CSARGERGQGEGYGYTF.